This TCR beta chain was retrieved from a study of Graves' ophthalmopathy and Graves' hyperthyroidism. As to this clonotype: The antigen is undetermined.

The length of the CDR3 is 14 residues. CDR1 is LNHDA, CDR2 SQIVND, per germline (reference sequence). Trimming took 6 bases from V and 4 from J, leaving 12 bases between them. Study outcomes and limitations: Most thyroid clonotypes with frequency above 0.001 were detected in blood too. With approximately 88% sensitivity and less than 83% specificity, a 13-signature model separated ophthalmopathy from stable hyperthyroidism.

TCR beta CDR3 regions were amplified from RNA transcripts. RT-PCR with HTBI primers came first, then second-round multiplex PCR. TCRdb used MiXCR to reprocess the multiplex PCR reads, holding one entry per CDR3 protein. The sample lists around 1,000,000 distinct CDR3 sequences, less than 45% occurring once. Patients were left out if they had other autoimmune diseases, uncontrolled infections, pregnancy or lactation. Clinical symptoms and serum thyroxine were used for diagnosis; TRAb, thyroid ultrasound and orbital computed tomography were also relied on. Sequenced: peripheral blood or thyroid tissue (not recorded which). This sequence joins TRBV19 and TRBJ2-2; TRBD1 is a possible D gene (5 bases). The source is an adult man with Graves' hyperthyroidism. CDR3 nucleotides: TGTGCCAGTAGCTCCAGGGTCTTCACCGGGGAGCTGTTTTTT. Encoded protein: CASSSRVFTGELFF.